This T cell receptor (beta chain) was sequenced during a study of control samples from healthy donors and cancer patients. The CDR3 has 13 residues. Looked up from germline, CDR1 is GTSNPN and CDR2 is SVGIG (reference sequence). The V and J ends lost 1 base and 7 bases respectively, with 13 bases between them. Profiled with immunoSEQ multiplex PCR; TCRdb holds only in-frame clones, not every one. The table has 120,000 or so clones, approximately 92% seen once. The sequencing sample was made of blood. This sequence originates from a man aged 18 to 29 in good health. The rearrangement links TRBV30 to TRBJ1-2; a weak D match, TRBD1 (6 bases). Here the CDR3 DNA reads TGTGCCTGGAGTGCACAGGGAGTGGGTGGCTACACCTTC. Translating gives CAWSAQGVGGYTF.